This TCR beta chain was retrieved from a study of control samples from healthy donors and cancer patients. Germline V gives CDR1 SGHTA, CDR2 FQGNSA. This CDR3 region has 13 residues. V was pared by 2 bases and J by 8 bases, with 3 bases of the junction left unmatched. Only in-frame clones appear in the TCRdb table, and some are missing; sequencing was by immunoSEQ multiplex PCR. The sample consists of 150,000 to 200,000 clones, 85% to 95% of them appearing once. Sequencing was carried out using blood. This chain links TRBV7-2 with TRBJ1-2; 9 nucleotides align to TRBD1. The sequence derives from a woman aged 55-69 years in good health. The CDR3 DNA is TGTGCCAGCAGCTTAATGGGACAGGGAGGCTACACCTTC. Protein product: CASSLMGQGGYTF.